This T cell receptor (beta chain) was obtained from a study of control samples from healthy donors and cancer patients (dated by TCRdb to between 2020 and 2021). Library prep was done by the immunoSEQ multiplex PCR assay. What TCRdb holds here is the immuneACCESS table cut down to in-frame rearrangements. Part of the clones is not present; checked against another copy, under half of the missing clones reflect an unresolved V gene, and the others are unexplained. In all, the sample holds about 47,000 clones, and roughly 80% of those were seen once. The ten most abundant clones make up roughly 9.1% of the sample. This clone occurred a few times. Its binding antigen is unknown. Within one base of it there is no much larger clone, and no base qualities were kept. The source material was blood. The TCR was taken from a man aged 65-85 years in good health.

The bases are TGTGCCAGCAGCTACGACAGGGGGGCCTACAATGAGCAGTTCTTC. The encoded protein is CASSYDRGAYNEQFF. Here the chain combines TRBV6-5 and TRBJ2-1; TRBD1 matches 9 bases in the middle. After removal of 6 bases from V and 2 bases from J, the junction retains 5 bases not matched to a gene. From the cysteine up to the phenylalanine, the CDR3 has a length of 15 residues. Only the CDR3 DNA is retained, 45 bases long and in frame from the first base. The germline V gene yields MNHEY for CDR1 and SVGAGI for CDR2.